This TCR beta chain originates from a study of blood T cell repertoires in COVID-19. The wider study: Sites across the United States, Italy and Spain contributed samples from acute and convalescent COVID-19. Sources were T cells, B-cell-depleted T cells, or PBMCs; the material itself was cDNA or gDNA.

CDR3 length equals 15 residues. Germline CDR1 reads SGDLS; CDR2 reads YYNGEE. V shed 0 bases, J shed 9 bases, and the junction held 8 bases outside the gene matches. Methods used by the authors: Reference gene primer amplification gave estimated nucleated cell counts. Produced via immunoSEQ multiplex PCR; TCRdb's table is partial and in-frame only. V and J calls and clone size are as listed in that table; D and trimming were resolved from the DNA. This table has 200,000 or so clones, roughly 79% appearing once. This clone was seen more than once but under ten times. Sequencing input: peripheral blood. The sequence was collected from a human donor with acute or convalescent COVID-19. The donor label of this sample is uncertain. This chain joins TRBV9 and TRBJ1-1; the match to TRBD1 covers 10 bases. The CDR3 spells CASSVGGTGDSQAFF. The CDR3 bases are TGTGCCAGCAGCGTAGGTGGGACAGGGGACTCCCAAGCTTTCTTT.